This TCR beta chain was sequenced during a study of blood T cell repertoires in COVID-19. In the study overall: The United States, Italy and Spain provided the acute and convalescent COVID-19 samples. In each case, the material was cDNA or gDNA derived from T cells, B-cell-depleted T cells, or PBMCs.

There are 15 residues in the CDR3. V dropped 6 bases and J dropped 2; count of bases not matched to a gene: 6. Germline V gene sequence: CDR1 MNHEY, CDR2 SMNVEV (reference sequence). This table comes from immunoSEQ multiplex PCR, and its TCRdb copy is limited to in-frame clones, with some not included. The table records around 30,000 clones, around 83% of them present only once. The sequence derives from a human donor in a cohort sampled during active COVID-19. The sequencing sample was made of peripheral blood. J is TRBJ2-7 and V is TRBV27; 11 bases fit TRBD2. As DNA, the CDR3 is TGTGCCAGCAGCTTAGGGACTAGCGGCCCCTACGAGCAGTACTTC. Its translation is CASSLGTSGPYEQYF.